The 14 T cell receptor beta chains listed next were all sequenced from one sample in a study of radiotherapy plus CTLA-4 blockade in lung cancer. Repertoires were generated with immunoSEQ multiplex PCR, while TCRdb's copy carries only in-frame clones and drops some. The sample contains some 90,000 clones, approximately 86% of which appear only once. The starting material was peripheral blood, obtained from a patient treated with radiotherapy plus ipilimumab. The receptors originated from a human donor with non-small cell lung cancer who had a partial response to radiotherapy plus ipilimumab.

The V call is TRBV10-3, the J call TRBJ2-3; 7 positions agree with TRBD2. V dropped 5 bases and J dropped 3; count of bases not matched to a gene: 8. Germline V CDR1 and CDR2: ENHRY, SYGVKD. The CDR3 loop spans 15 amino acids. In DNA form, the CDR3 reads TGTGCCATCAGTTGGGCGGGAGTATCAACAGATACGCAGTATTTT. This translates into CAISWAGVSTDTQYF.

The CDR3 nucleotides are TGCGCCAGCAGCCAGCCCGGGGATCCGGGACCCCTCCACTTT. Translated, it gives CASSQPGDPGPLHF. This chain uses TRBV4-1 with TRBJ1-6; D gene uncertain. The germline V gene encodes CDR1 MGHRA and CDR2 YSYEKL. The ends were cut back, 3 bases at V and 12 bases at J, with 15 bases in the middle. The CDR3 spans 14 residues.

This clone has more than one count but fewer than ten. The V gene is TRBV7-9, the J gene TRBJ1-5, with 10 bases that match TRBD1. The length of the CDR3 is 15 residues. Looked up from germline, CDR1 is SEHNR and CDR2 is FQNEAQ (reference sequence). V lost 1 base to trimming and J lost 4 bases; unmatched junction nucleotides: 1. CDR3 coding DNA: TGTGCCAGCAGCTTAGGGACAGGGGGAAATCAGCCCCAGCATTTT. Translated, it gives CASSLGTGGNQPQHF.

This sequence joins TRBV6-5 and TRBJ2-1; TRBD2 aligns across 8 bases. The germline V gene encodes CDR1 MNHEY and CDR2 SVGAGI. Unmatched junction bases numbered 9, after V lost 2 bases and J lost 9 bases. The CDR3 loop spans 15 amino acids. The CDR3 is CASSYRTSGKGEQFF. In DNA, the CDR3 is TGTGCCAGCAGTTACCGAACTAGCGGTAAGGGTGAGCAGTTCTTC.

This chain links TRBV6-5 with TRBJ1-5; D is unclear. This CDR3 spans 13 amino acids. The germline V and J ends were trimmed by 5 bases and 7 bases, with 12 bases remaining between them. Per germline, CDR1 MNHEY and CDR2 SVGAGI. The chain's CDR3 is CASSAGTGQPQHF. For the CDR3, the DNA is TGTGCCAGCAGTGCCGGAACCGGGCAGCCCCAGCATTTT.

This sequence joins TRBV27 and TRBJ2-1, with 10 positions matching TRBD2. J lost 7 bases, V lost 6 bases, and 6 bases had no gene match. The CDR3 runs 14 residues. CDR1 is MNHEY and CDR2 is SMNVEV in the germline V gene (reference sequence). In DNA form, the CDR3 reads TGTGCCAGCAGGGTCCTAGCGGGAGTTAATGAGCAGTTCTTC. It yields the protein CASRVLAGVNEQFF.

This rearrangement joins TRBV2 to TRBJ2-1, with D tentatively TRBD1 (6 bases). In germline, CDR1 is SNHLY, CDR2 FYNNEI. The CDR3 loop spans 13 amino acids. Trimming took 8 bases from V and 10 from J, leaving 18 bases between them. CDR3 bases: TGTGCCAGCCTGCAGGGGACGTGGGGCGAGCAGTTCTTC. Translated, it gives CASLQGTWGEQFF.

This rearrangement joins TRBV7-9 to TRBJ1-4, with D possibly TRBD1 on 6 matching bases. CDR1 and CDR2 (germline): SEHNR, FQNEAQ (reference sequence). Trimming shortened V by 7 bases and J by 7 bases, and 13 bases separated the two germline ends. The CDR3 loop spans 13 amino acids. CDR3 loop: CASKPGTLEKLFF. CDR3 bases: TGTGCCAGCAAGCCCGGGACACTTGAAAAACTGTTTTTT.

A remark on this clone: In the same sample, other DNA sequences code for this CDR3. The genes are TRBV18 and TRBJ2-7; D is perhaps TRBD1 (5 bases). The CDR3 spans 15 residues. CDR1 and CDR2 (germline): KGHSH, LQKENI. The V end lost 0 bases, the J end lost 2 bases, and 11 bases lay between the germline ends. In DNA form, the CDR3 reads TGTGCCAGCTCACCACCGAGCCAGGGAACCTACGAGCAGTACTTC. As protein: CASSPPSQGTYEQYF.

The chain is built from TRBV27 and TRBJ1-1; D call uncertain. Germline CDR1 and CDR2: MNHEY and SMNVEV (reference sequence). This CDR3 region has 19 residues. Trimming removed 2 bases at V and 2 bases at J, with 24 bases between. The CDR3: CASSLRGEPKITRNTEAFF. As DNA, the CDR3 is TGTGCCAGCAGTTTACGGGGAGAGCCGAAAATTACGAGAAACACTGAAGCTTTCTTT.

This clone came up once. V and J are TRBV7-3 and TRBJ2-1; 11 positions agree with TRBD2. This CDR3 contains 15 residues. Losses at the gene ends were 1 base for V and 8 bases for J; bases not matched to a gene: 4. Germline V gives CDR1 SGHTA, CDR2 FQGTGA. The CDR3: CASSLRLAGLDEQFF. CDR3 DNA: TGTGCCAGCAGCTTAAGACTAGCGGGACTCGATGAGCAGTTCTTC.

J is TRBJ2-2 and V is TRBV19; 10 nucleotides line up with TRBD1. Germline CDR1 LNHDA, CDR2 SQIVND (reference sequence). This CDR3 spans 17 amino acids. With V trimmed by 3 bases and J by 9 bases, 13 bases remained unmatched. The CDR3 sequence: CASSMGSWGQGLRELFF. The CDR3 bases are TGTGCCAGTAGTATGGGTTCATGGGGACAGGGGCTAAGGGAGCTGTTTTTT.

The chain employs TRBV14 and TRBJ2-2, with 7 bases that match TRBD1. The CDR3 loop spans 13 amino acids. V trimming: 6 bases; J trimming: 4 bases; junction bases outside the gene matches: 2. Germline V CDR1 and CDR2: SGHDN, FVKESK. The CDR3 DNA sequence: TGTGCCAGCAGGGGACAGTTCACCGGGGAGCTGTTTTTT. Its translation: CASRGQFTGELFF.

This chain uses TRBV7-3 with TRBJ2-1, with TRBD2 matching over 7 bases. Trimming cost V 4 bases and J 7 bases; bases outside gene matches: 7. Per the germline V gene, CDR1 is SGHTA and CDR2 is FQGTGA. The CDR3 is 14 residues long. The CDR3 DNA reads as TGTGCCAGCAGCTCTAGCGGAGCCTCTAATGAGCAGTTCTTC. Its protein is CASSSSGASNEQFF. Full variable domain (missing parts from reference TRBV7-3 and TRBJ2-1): GAGVSQTPSNKVTEKGKYVELRCDPISGHTALYWYRQSLGQGPEFLIYFQGTGAADDSGLPNDRFFAVRPEGSVSTLKIQRTERGDSAVYLCASSSSGASNEQFFGPGTRLTVL.